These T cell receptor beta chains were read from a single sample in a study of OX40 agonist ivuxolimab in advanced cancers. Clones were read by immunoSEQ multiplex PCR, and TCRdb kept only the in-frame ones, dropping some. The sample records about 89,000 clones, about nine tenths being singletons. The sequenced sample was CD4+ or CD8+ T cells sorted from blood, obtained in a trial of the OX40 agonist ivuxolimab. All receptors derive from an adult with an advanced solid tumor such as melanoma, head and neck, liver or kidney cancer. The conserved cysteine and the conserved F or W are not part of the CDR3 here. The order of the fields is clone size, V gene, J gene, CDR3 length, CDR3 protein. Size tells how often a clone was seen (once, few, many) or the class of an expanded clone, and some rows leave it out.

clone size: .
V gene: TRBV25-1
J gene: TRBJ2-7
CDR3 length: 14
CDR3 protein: ASSLPVAGATGEQY

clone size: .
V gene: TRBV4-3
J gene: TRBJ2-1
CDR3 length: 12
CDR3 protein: ASSQAGHYNEQF

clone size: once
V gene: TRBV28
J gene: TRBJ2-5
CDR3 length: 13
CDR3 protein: ASSVGTGAGETQY

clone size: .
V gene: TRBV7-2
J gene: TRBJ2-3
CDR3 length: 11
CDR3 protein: ASRSFRADTQY

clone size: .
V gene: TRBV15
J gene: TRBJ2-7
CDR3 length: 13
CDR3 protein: ATSREAGEAYEQY

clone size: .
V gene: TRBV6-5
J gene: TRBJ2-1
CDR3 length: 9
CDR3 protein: ASSAWEEQF

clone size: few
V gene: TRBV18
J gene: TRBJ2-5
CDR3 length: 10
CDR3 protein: ASSRQQETQY

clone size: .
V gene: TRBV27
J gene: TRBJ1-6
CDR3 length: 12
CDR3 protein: ASSRDRDGAPLH

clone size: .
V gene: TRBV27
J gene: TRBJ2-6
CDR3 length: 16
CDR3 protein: ASMRSGQGFSGANVLT

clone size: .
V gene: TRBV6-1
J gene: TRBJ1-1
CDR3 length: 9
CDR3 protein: ASSRGTEAF

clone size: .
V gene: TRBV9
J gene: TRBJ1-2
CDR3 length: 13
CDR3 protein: ASSVGGNPIYGYT

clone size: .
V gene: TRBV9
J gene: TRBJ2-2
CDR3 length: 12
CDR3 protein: ASSPRHSGGELF

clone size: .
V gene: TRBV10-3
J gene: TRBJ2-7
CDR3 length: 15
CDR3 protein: AISEFSGTGGSYEQY

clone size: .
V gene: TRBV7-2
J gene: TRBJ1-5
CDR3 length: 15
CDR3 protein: ASSLVGTGDSNQPQH

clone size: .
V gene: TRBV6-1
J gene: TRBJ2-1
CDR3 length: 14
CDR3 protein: ASSEVSGGAYNEQF

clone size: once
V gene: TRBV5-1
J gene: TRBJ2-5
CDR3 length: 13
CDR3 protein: ASSEPTGGQETQY

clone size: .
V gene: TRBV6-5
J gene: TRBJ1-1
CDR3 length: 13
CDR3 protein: ASMSAGTVNTEAF

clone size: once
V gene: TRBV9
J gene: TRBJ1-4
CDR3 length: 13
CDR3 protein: ASSLGGATNEKLF

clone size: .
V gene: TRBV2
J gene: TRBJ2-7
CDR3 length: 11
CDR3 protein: ASSAAGAGEQY

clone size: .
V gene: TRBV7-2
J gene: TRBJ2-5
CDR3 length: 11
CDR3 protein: ASSSNRGETQY

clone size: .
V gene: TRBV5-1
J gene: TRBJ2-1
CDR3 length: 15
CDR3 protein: ASSLGGIWSRGNEQF

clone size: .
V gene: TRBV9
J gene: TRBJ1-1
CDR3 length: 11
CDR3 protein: ASSPLVNTEAF

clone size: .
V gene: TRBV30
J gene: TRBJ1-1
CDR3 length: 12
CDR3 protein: AWNQVLMNTEAF

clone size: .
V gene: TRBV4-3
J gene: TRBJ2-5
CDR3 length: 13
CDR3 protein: ASSQGLGGQETQY

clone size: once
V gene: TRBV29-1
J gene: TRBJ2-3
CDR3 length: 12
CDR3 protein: SVVTGVPTDTQY

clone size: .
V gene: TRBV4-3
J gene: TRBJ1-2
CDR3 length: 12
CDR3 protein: ASSQGRTTWGYT

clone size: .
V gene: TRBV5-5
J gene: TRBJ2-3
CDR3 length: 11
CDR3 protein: ASSGAGSDTQY

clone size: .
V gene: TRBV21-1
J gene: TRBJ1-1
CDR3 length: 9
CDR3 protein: ASRLDRVAF

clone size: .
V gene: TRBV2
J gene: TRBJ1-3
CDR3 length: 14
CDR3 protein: ASSPGQSYPGNTIY

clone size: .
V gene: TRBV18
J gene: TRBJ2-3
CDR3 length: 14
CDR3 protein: ASSPNSGGAGNTQY

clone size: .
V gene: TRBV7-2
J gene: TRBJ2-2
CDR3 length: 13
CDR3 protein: ASSLSSGSTGELF

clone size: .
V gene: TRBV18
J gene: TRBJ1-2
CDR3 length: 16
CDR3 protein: ASSPVGPYRGDNYGYT

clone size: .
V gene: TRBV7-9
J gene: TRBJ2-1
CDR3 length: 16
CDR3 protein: ASSLFPAGGQSYNEQF

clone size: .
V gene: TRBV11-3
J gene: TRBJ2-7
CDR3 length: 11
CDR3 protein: ASSLRDNYEQY

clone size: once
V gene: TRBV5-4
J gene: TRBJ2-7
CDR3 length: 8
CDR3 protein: ASKIYEQY

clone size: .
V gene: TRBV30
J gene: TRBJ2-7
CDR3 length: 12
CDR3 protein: AWGLTGTGGEQY

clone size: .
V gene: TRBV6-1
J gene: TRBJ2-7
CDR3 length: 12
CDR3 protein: ASNELAGTYEQY

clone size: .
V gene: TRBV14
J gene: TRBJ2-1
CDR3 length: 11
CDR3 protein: ASSQDLGNEQF

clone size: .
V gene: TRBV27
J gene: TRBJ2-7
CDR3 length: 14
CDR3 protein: ASSLVERKSSGEQY

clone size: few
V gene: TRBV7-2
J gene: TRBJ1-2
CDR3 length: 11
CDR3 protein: ASSSTGGYGYT

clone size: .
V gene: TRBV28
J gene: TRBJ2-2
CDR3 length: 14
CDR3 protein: ASSLSPGVLTGELF

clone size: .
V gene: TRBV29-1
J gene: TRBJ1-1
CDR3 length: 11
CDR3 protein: SVEGQGFTEAF

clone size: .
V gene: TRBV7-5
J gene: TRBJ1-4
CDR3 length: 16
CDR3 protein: VRSFHRDRGLTNEKLF

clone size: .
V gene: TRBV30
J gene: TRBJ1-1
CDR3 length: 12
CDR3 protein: AWSVLAGNTEAF

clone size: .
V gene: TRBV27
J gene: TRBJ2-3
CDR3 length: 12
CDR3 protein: ASSLGRGTDTQY

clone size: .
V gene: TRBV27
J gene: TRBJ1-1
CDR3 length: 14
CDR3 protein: ASSLGTGQGATEAF

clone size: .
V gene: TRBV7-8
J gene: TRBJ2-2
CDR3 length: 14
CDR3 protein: ASSLGQMGIGGELF

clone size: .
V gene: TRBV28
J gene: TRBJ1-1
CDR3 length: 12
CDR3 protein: ASSPRAPMVEAF

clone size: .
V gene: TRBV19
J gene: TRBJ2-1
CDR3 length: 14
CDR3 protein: ASSSPGTGAYNEQF

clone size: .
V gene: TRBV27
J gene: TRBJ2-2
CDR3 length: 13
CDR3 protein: ASTLSRDGVGELF